The following is a TCR beta chain sequence with its context. As yet, its antigen is unknown. Using its own MiXCR run on the reads, TCRdb lists one record per CDR3 protein. The profile shows just under 550,000 distinct CDR3 sequences, approximately 25% of them singletons. Germline-derived CDR1 and CDR2 are SNHLY and FYNNEI. The CDR3 consists of 14 residues. V dropped 0 bases and J dropped 5 bases, with 8 bases sitting between them. This specimen comes from a study of T cell repertoires in cytomegalovirus infection. Findings and limits, study-wide: The ex vivo response was dominated by HLA-C-restricted CMV-specific TCR beta clonotypes.

The chain couples TRBV2 to TRBJ1-5; D is undetermined. Specimen: PBMCs. The clonotype originates from a human donor in good health (CMV status not recorded). Some clones in this sample may be carry-over from other donors' samples. Written as DNA, the CDR3 is TGTGCCAGCAGTGAAGCGAAAATAGATCAGCCCCAGCATTTT. This gives the protein CASSEAKIDQPQHF.